One and the same sample provided the 3 T cell receptor beta chains below, sequenced in a study of T cell responses to AZD1222 COVID-19 vaccine. The method was immunoSEQ multiplex PCR; TCRdb's version includes in-frame clones alone and lacks a portion of them. Among 75,000 to 80,000 clones, under 90% were seen once, and the ten largest hold about 1.3%. The sample consisted of peripheral blood, taken 28 days after the second AZD1222 dose. The receptors shown here come from an adult who received the AZD1222 COVID-19 vaccine.

The J gene is TRBJ1-5, the V gene TRBV18; TRBD1 might be the D (6 bases). Germline-derived CDR1 and CDR2 are KGHSH and LQKENI. Trimming took 5 bases from V and 5 from J, leaving 10 bases between them. The CDR3 runs 13 residues. This CDR3 is CASSTDSYQPQHF. The CDR3 coding sequence is TGTGCCAGCTCAACGGACAGCTATCAGCCCCAGCATTTT. Drawing the rest from reference TRBV18 and TRBJ1-5, the complete variable domain is NAGVMQNPRHLVRRRGQEARLRCSPMKGHSHVYWYRQLPEEGLKFMVYLQKENIIDESGMPKERFSAEFPKEGPSILRIQQVVRGDSAAYFCASSTDSYQPQHFGDGTRLSIL.

In regard to this clone: The sample has other DNA sequences that encode this CDR3 too. The V gene is TRBV7-2, the J gene TRBJ1-6, with 8 nucleotides matching TRBD1. Trimming took 5 bases from V and 0 from J; bases not matched to a gene: 3. This CDR3 is built from 16 residues. Per germline, CDR1 SGHTA and CDR2 FQGNSA. The CDR3 sequence is CASSRDRSSYNSPLHF. The CDR3 coding sequence is TGTGCCAGCAGCAGGGACAGGAGCTCCTATAATTCACCCCTCCACTTT. Full variable domain (rest looked up from reference TRBV7-2 and TRBJ1-6): GAGVSQSPSNKVTEKGKDVELRCDPISGHTALYWYRQSLGQGLEFLIYFQGNSAPDKSGLPSDRFSAERTGGSVSTLTIQRTQQEDSAVYLCASSRDRSSYNSPLHFGNGTRLTVT.

The J gene is TRBJ2-7, the V gene TRBV6-1; D could derive from TRBD1 or TRBD2 (6 bases each). V was shortened by 3 bases and J by 3 bases, with 15 bases between the two germline ends. The germline gives CDR1 MNHNS, CDR2 SASEGT. The CDR3 has 15 amino acids. The CDR3 protein is CASSEGSGGLYEQYF. DNA for the CDR3: TGTGCCAGCAGTGAGGGGAGTGGGGGGCTCTACGAGCAGTACTTC.